The T cell receptor (beta chain) under discussion was sequenced for a study of beta chain features in type 1 diabetes. Study information: There was similarity between patients and healthy donors in age, gender and cell yields. Study conclusions and caveats: Lower insertion and higher deletion counts appeared at VDJ junctions in type 1 diabetes patients. Sequencing the cDNA could make cells with high TCR expression show up more than they should. Researchers report that Type 1 diabetes patients had moderately but significantly shorter TCRB CDR3s across all four CD4+ subsets.

This clone was counted between two and nine times. Its target is unknown. The study reverse transcribed the entire isolated RNA, so it sequenced expressed TCRB transcripts. Sequencing used immunoSEQ multiplex PCR; TCRdb keeps in-frame clones, though not all of them. The sample carries about 370,000 clones, 9.6% recorded once. The CDR3 contains 14 residues. Trimming took 2 bases from V and 5 from J, leaving 13 bases between them. Germline loops: CDR1 SGHNT, CDR2 YYREEE (reference sequence). The specimen sequenced was central memory CD4+ T cells from blood. This TCR came from a man between 25 and 39 years old with type 1 diabetes. The V call is TRBV5-4, the J call TRBJ1-1, with D unresolved. The CDR3 protein is CASSLRDWGTEAFF. The CDR3 region has the DNA TGTGCCAGCAGCTTAAGAGATTGGGGAACTGAAGCTTTCTTT.